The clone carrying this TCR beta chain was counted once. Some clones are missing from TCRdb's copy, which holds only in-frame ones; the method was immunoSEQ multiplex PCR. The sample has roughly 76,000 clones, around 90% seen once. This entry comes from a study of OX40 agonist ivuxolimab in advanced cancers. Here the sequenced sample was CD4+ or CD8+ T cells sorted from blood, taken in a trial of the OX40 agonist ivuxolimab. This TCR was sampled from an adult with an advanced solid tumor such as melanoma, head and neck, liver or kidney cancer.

The CDR3 DNA reads TGTGCCAGCAGTGAATTGGGGGGGCCTGGCTACACCTTC. Amino acids: CASSELGGPGYTF. The rearrangement links TRBV25-1 to TRBJ1-2, with D maybe TRBD1 (6 bases). The CDR3 is 13 amino acids. Looked up from germline, CDR1 is MGHDK and CDR2 is SYGVNS. Trimming took 1 base from V and 7 from J, leaving 10 bases between them.